This TCR beta chain was observed in a study of shared clonotypes between healthy human individuals. The CDR3 contains 12 residues. Germline V CDR1 and CDR2: MGHRA, YSYEKL. Trimming cost V 0 bases and J 10 bases, with 7 bases left between them. Study-level points and caveats: The authors sampled blood alone, and tissue repertoires likely differ.

Several immunoSEQ plates held equal portions of the genomic DNA taken from each subset. Measured with immunoSEQ multiplex PCR; TCRdb has only the in-frame clones, and not every one. The profile shows around 500,000 clones, 70% to 80% of them singletons. This clone was recorded a few times. Its antigen is undetermined. Sequencing was performed on PBMCs. The TCR comes from a woman aged 40-49 years in good health. Some clones in this sample may be carry-over from other donors' samples. The chain carries TRBV4-1 and TRBJ2-1; D is undetermined. The CDR3 sequence: CASSQDPSEQFF. The CDR3 region has the DNA TGCGCCAGCAGCCAAGATCCCTCAGAGCAGTTCTTC.